Presented here are 22 T cell receptor beta chains from one specimen sequenced in a study of cytomegalovirus exposure and HLA in healthy donors. PCR used 60 Vbeta primers and 13 Jbeta primers. Generated by immunoSEQ multiplex PCR, the TCRdb table keeps only in-frame clones and is missing some. Here the sample spans about 160,000 clones, around 83% being singletons. The sequenced sample consisted of PBMCs. The receptors come from a male donor in good health and CMV-seropositive.

The count of this clone is one. This chain uses TRBV11-2 with TRBJ1-4; the D is unclear. V was cut by 6 bases and J by 8 bases, with 19 bases left in between. CDR3 length: 15 amino acids. CDR1 is SGHAT, CDR2 FQNNGV, per germline. This CDR3 reads CASSYRGIREEKLFF. CDR3 DNA: TGTGCCAGCAGTTACCGAGGAATAAGAGAAGAAAAACTGTTTTTT.

The rearrangement joins TRBV6-6 to TRBJ2-5; 15 bases line up with TRBD2. The CDR3 spans 15 residues. Germline CDR1 MNHNY, CDR2 SVGAGI (reference sequence). After removal of 7 bases from V and 5 bases from J, the junction contained 5 bases not matched to a gene. CDR3 bases: TGTGCCAGCATCAAGGGACTAGCGGGAGGTGAGACCCAGTACTTC. Its translation is CASIKGLAGGETQYF.

The chain recombines TRBV7-2 with TRBJ1-5; 7 bases line up with TRBD1. V lost 3 bases and J lost 4; bases outside the gene matches: 6. CDR3 length: 15 residues. Germline assignment: CDR1 SGHTA and CDR2 FQGNSA. In nucleotides, the CDR3 is TGTGCCAGCAGCTTTACCGGGACAGAGAATCAGCCCCAGCATTTT. Amino acids: CASSFTGTENQPQHF. The entire variable domain, with the rest obtained from reference TRBV7-2 and TRBJ1-5, is as follows: GAGVSQSPSNKVTEKGKDVELRCDPISGHTALYWYRQSLGQGLEFLIYFQGNSAPDKSGLPSDRFSAERTGGSVSTLTIQRTQQEDSAVYLCASSFTGTENQPQHFGDGTRLSIL.

The chain is built from TRBV5-1 and TRBJ2-4; no definite D call. V was pared by 0 bases and J by 3 bases, with 10 bases between. This CDR3 spans 15 amino acids. Germline V gene sequence: CDR1 SGHRS, CDR2 YFSETQ. The CDR3 sequence: CASSLAPGVKNIQYF. CDR3 coding DNA: TGCGCCAGCAGCTTGGCCCCCGGAGTCAAAAACATTCAGTACTTC.

V gene TRBV7-2 combines with J gene TRBJ2-1; 7 bases are a match to TRBD2. The germline V gene encodes CDR1 SGHTA and CDR2 FQGNSA. Losses at the gene ends were 2 bases for V and 6 bases for J; bases not matched to a gene: 7. The length of the CDR3 is 15 residues. CDR3 nucleotides: TGTGCCAGCAGCTTAAGGTCGACTAGCCCCAATGAGCAGTTCTTC. It yields the protein CASSLRSTSPNEQFF.

This clone was found a few times. V gene TRBV27 combines with J gene TRBJ2-1, with 9 bases aligning to TRBD1. The length of the CDR3 is 12 residues. J gave up 8 bases and V 6 bases, and 2 bases lay outside the gene matches. The germline V gene has CDR1 MNHEY and CDR2 SMNVEV (reference sequence). DNA of the CDR3: TGTGCCAGCAGCAGGACAGGGGATGAGCAGTTCTTC. This translates into CASSRTGDEQFF.

The chain has TRBV7-9 and TRBJ1-1; D is possibly TRBD1 (5 bases). Per germline, CDR1 SEHNR and CDR2 FQNEAQ (reference sequence). Trimming pared 5 bases from V and 4 bases from J, leaving 11 bases between. This CDR3 is 13 amino acids long. The CDR3 nucleotides are TGTGCCAGCAGCCGTTTCCAGGGCACTGAAGCTTTCTTT. Its protein product is CASSRFQGTEAFF. Full variable domain (rest looked up from reference TRBV7-9 and TRBJ1-1): DTGVSQNPRHKITKRGQNVTFRCDPISEHNRLYWYRQTLGQGPEFLTYFQNEAQLEKSRLLSDRFSAERPKGSFSTLEIQRTEQGDSAMYLCASSRFQGTEAFFGQGTRLTVV.

The chain is built from TRBV5-4 and TRBJ1-2, with 7 bases lining up with TRBD1. Germline V lookup: CDR1 SGHNT, CDR2 YYREEE (reference sequence). V lost 3 bases to trimming and J lost 3 bases; unmatched junction nucleotides: 5. This CDR3 has 14 residues. Here the CDR3 DNA reads TGTGCCAGCAGCTCCGATACAGGGGACTATGGCTACACCTTC. Residues: CASSSDTGDYGYTF. The full variable domain, completed using reference TRBV5-4 and TRBJ1-2, is ETGVTQSPTHLIKTRGQQVTLRCSSQSGHNTVSWYQQALGQGPQFIFQYYREEENGRGNFPPRFSGLQFPNYSSELNVNALELDDSALYLCASSSDTGDYGYTFGSGTRLTVV.

The chain joins TRBV7-9 to TRBJ2-7, with TRBD2 as a possible D gene (6 bases). Per the germline V gene, CDR1 is SEHNR and CDR2 is FQNEAQ (reference sequence). This CDR3 contains 15 residues. Trimming pared 2 bases from V and 2 bases from J, leaving 13 bases between. CDR3 in amino acids: CASSLLGGIAYEQYF. The CDR3 coding sequence is TGTGCCAGCAGCTTACTCGGGGGAATCGCCTACGAGCAGTACTTC. The whole variable domain, remainder taken from reference TRBV7-9 and TRBJ2-7, is DTGVSQNPRHKITKRGQNVTFRCDPISEHNRLYWYRQTLGQGPEFLTYFQNEAQLEKSRLLSDRFSAERPKGSFSTLEIQRTEQGDSAMYLCASSLLGGIAYEQYFGPGTRLTVT.

The genes are TRBV5-1 and TRBJ2-1, with a weak D call TRBD2 (6 bases). The CDR3 runs to 14 residues. V lost 4 bases, J lost 7 bases, and 15 bases lay in between. Germline CDR1 is SGHRS and CDR2 is YFSETQ. CDR3 in amino acids: CASSRGTTANEQFF. The CDR3 DNA is TGCGCCAGCAGCCGCGGGACCACCGCGAATGAGCAGTTCTTC.

This chain uses TRBV2 with TRBJ1-5; D is unclear. The CDR3 consists of 13 residues. The germline CDR1 and CDR2 sequences are SNHLY and FYNNEI. Deletions cut 6 bases from V and 1 base from J, with 7 bases between. The CDR3 is CASRNRSNQPQHF. The DNA for the CDR3 is TGTGCCAGCAGAAACAGAAGCAATCAGCCCCAGCATTTT.

The chain is built from TRBV27 and TRBJ2-1; TRBD1 matches at 11 bases. J gave up 3 bases and V 6 bases, and 7 bases lay outside the gene matches. The CDR3 runs to 16 residues. Germline V CDR1 and CDR2: MNHEY, SMNVEV (reference sequence). DNA of the CDR3: TGTGCCAGCAGAAAATGGACAGGGGGCTTCTACAATGAGCAGTTCTTC. Translating it yields CASRKWTGGFYNEQFF.

This clone was picked up one time. The CDR3 here is CAWREPSAGGNTEAFF. The CDR3 bases are TGTGCCTGGAGGGAACCTTCGGCAGGTGGGAACACTGAAGCTTTCTTT. The V call is TRBV30, the J call TRBJ1-1; D unclear. The CDR3 sequence is 16 residues long. V was trimmed by 3 bases and J by 1 base, leaving 18 bases between them. Germline V gene lookup returns CDR1 GTSNPN and CDR2 SVGIG (reference sequence).

The chain recombines TRBV7-6 with TRBJ2-1, with 13 bases that match TRBD2. The germline gives CDR1 SGHVS, CDR2 FNYEAQ. This CDR3 contains 16 residues. V lost 6 bases and J lost 8; bases outside the gene matches: 10. DNA for the CDR3: TGTGCCAGCAGTTACAGGACTAGCGGGAGCTGGCATGAGCAGTTCTTC. Translated, it gives CASSYRTSGSWHEQFF.

The V gene is TRBV7-2, the J gene TRBJ1-2; no reliable D call. The CDR3 loop spans 14 amino acids. The germline V and J ends were trimmed by 5 bases and 4 bases, with 14 bases remaining between them. Germline-derived CDR1 and CDR2 are SGHTA and FQGNSA. The CDR3 is CASSPNRGVYGYTF. Here the CDR3 DNA reads TGTGCCAGCAGCCCCAACCGGGGAGTCTATGGCTACACCTTC.

V and J are TRBV7-9 and TRBJ2-7; TRBD1 matches 7 bases. This CDR3 region has 14 residues. With V trimmed by 1 base and J by 0 bases, 0 bases remained unmatched. Per germline, CDR1 SEHNR and CDR2 FQNEAQ (reference sequence). CDR3 sequence: CASSLDRGSYEQYF. The DNA for the CDR3 is TGTGCCAGCAGCTTAGACAGGGGCTCCTACGAGCAGTACTTC.

The chain has TRBV4-1 and TRBJ1-4, with D maybe TRBD1 (6 bases). The length of the CDR3 is 12 residues. Trimming shortened V by 4 bases and J by 8 bases, and 8 bases separated the two germline ends. CDR1 and CDR2 from the germline V gene are MGHRA and YSYEKL. The CDR3 sequence is CASSRDTEKLFF. CDR3 DNA: TGCGCCAGCAGCCGGGACACAGAAAAACTGTTTTTT.

The V gene is TRBV5-1, the J gene TRBJ1-2, with D possibly being TRBD1 (6 bases). The CDR3 is 14 amino acids. Germline CDR1 and CDR2: SGHRS and YFSETQ. Trimming left V 0 bases short and J 7 bases short, with 13 bases between. For the CDR3, the DNA is TGCGCCAGCAGCTTGGAGGGGGGGCCGAGTGGCTACACCTTC. Its translation is CASSLEGGPSGYTF.

This clone was seen a handful of times. The chain links TRBV6-1 to TRBJ1-1; D might be TRBD1 (5 bases). The CDR3 extends over 16 amino acids. The V gene's germline CDR1 is MNHNS and CDR2 SASEGT. Trimming left V 2 bases short and J 11 bases short, with 24 bases between. The CDR3 is CASSELSGKDKVSAFF. Here the CDR3 DNA reads TGTGCCAGCAGTGAACTTAGTGGCAAGGACAAGGTGAGTGCTTTCTTT.

The chain carries TRBV7-9 and TRBJ2-3; D might be TRBD2 (5 bases). Germline values: CDR1 SEHNR, CDR2 FQNEAQ (reference sequence). The CDR3 has 13 amino acids. V lost 5 bases and J lost 2, with 8 bases in between. CDR3 sequence: CASSASLTDTQYF. The CDR3 bases are TGTGCCAGCAGCGCTAGCCTCACAGATACGCAGTATTTT.

V usage is TRBV28 and J usage is TRBJ1-1; D is ambiguous. Germline V CDR1 and CDR2: MDHEN, SYDVKM. CDR3 size: 14 residues. Trimming removed 5 bases from V and 5 bases from J, with 15 bases in between. DNA for the CDR3: TGTGCCAGCAGTCCTGTGGGGAGAGGGACTGAAGCTTTCTTT. This gives the protein CASSPVGRGTEAFF.

This chain joins TRBV6-1 and TRBJ2-1; the match to TRBD2 covers 14 bases. The CDR3 runs to 17 residues. The V gene's germline CDR1 is MNHNS and CDR2 SASEGT. J gave up 4 bases and V 4 bases, and 6 bases lay outside the gene matches. In DNA, the CDR3 is TGTGCCAGCAGTGGCAGACTAGCGGGGGGGCTATACAATGAGCAGTTCTTC. Translation gives CASSGRLAGGLYNEQFF.